Listed below are T cell receptor beta chains from one sample, sequenced in a study of T cell repertoires and Cas9 in healthy adults. Generated by immunoSEQ multiplex PCR, the TCRdb table keeps only in-frame clones and is missing some. The data show over 11,000 clones, with 80% to 90% seen just once and approximately 1.6% held by the top ten. Sequencing was carried out using Tregs (CD4+, CD25+, CD127-, CD137-, CD154-) from PBMCs; culture status not recorded. These receptors were obtained from a human donor in good health. CDR3s include the opening cysteine and the closing phenylalanine or tryptophan. A D gene is named only where the DNA matches it firmly. Clone size is shown for a subset of rows, as once, few, many or a class of expanded clone.

clone_size: .; j_call: TRBJ2-5; v_call: TRBV16; cdr3_length: 13; d_call: .; cdr3_nt: TGTGCCAGCAGCCAAGGCTTAGAAGAGACCCAGTACTTC; cdr3_aa: CASSQGLEETQYF
clone_size: .; j_call: TRBJ2-5; v_call: TRBV6-5; cdr3_length: 14; d_call: TRBD2; cdr3_nt: TGTGCCAGCAGTTACGGGGGGGGGTACGAGACCCAGTACTTC; cdr3_aa: CASSYGGGYETQYF
clone_size: .; j_call: TRBJ2-1; v_call: TRBV28; cdr3_length: 15; d_call: TRBD2; cdr3_nt: TGTGCCAGCAGGCTAGCGGGGACCAATCAACGAGAGCAGTTCTTC; cdr3_aa: CASRLAGTNQREQFF
clone_size: .; j_call: TRBJ1-1; v_call: TRBV4-3; cdr3_length: 17; d_call: .; cdr3_nt: TGCGCCAGCAGCCAAGCTCCAACCAGGGCAAAGAACACTGAAGCTTTCTTT; cdr3_aa: CASSQAPTRAKNTEAFF
clone_size: .; j_call: TRBJ2-5; v_call: TRBV23-1; cdr3_length: 14; d_call: .; cdr3_nt: TGCGCCAGCAGTCAATCGGGAGTGGGGGACACGGATGACTTC; cdr3_aa: CASSQSGVGDTDDF
clone_size: .; j_call: TRBJ2-1; v_call: TRBV11-2; cdr3_length: 18; d_call: TRBD2; cdr3_nt: TGTGCCAGCAGCTTAGTAAGTGGCGGGAGGTTGTTTTCCAATGAGCAGTTCTTC; cdr3_aa: CASSLVSGGRLFSNEQFF
clone_size: .; j_call: TRBJ2-1; v_call: TRBV27; cdr3_length: 15; d_call: TRBD2; cdr3_nt: TGTGCCAGCAGTTTATATAATAGCGGGAGGACTGAGCAGTTCTTC; cdr3_aa: CASSLYNSGRTEQFF
clone_size: .; j_call: TRBJ1-1; v_call: TRBV10-1; cdr3_length: 15; d_call: .; cdr3_nt: TGCGCCACTTCGTTTGAGCGGCAGATGAACACTGAAGCTTTCTTT; cdr3_aa: CATSFERQMNTEAFF
clone_size: .; j_call: TRBJ1-1; v_call: TRBV5-5; cdr3_length: 15; d_call: TRBD1; cdr3_nt: TGTGCCAGCAGCACCTGGGGAGGGGGCTACACTGAAGCTTTCTTT; cdr3_aa: CASSTWGGGYTEAFF
clone_size: .; j_call: TRBJ1-1; v_call: TRBV7-8; cdr3_length: 14; d_call: TRBD1; cdr3_nt: TGTGCCAGCAGCTGGGGACAGGCGGACACTGAAGCTTTCTTT; cdr3_aa: CASSWGQADTEAFF
clone_size: .; j_call: TRBJ2-4; v_call: TRBV7-8; cdr3_length: 18; d_call: TRBD2; cdr3_nt: TGTGCCAGCAGCTTAGTGGTGGCTAGCGGGTACATCAAAAACATTCAGTACTTC; cdr3_aa: CASSLVVASGYIKNIQYF
clone_size: few; j_call: TRBJ2-1; v_call: TRBV29-1; cdr3_length: 13; d_call: TRBD2; cdr3_nt: TGCAGCGGCCACAGGACTAGCGGCAATGAGCAGTTCTTC; cdr3_aa: CSGHRTSGNEQFF
clone_size: .; j_call: TRBJ1-2; v_call: TRBV28; cdr3_length: 14; d_call: .; cdr3_nt: TGTGCCAGCGCTGGGCTTATATTGGACTATGGCTACACCTTC; cdr3_aa: CASAGLILDYGYTF
clone_size: .; j_call: TRBJ1-5; v_call: TRBV7-2; cdr3_length: 14; d_call: TRBD1; cdr3_nt: TGTGCCAGCAGTTACAGGGGGTTTGATCAGCCCCAGCATTTT; cdr3_aa: CASSYRGFDQPQHF
clone_size: .; j_call: TRBJ1-2; v_call: TRBV4-3; cdr3_length: 14; d_call: TRBD1; cdr3_nt: TGCGCCAGCAGCCCGGGACAGGGTAACTATGGCTACACCTTC; cdr3_aa: CASSPGQGNYGYTF
clone_size: .; j_call: TRBJ2-3; v_call: TRBV15; cdr3_length: 16; d_call: .; cdr3_nt: TGTGCCACCAGCAGAGATCGGGGCAGGGTCGGGGATACGCAGTATTTT; cdr3_aa: CATSRDRGRVGDTQYF
clone_size: .; j_call: TRBJ2-2; v_call: TRBV6-1; cdr3_length: 13; d_call: .; cdr3_nt: .; cdr3_aa: CASSAGAPGSCFF
clone_size: .; j_call: TRBJ2-2; v_call: TRBV27; cdr3_length: 15; d_call: TRBD2; cdr3_nt: TGTGCCAGCAGTGTGGGACTAGCGCTTACCGGGGAGCTGTTTTTT; cdr3_aa: CASSVGLALTGELFF
clone_size: .; j_call: TRBJ1-3; v_call: TRBV9; cdr3_length: 15; d_call: .; cdr3_nt: TGTGCCAGCAGCGTAGAGGGGATCGCTGGAAACACCATATATTTT; cdr3_aa: CASSVEGIAGNTIYF
clone_size: few; j_call: TRBJ1-1; v_call: TRBV4-3; cdr3_length: 13; d_call: .; cdr3_nt: TGCGCCAGCAGCGACCGCTCAGGGGATGAAGCTTTCTTT; cdr3_aa: CASSDRSGDEAFF
clone_size: .; j_call: TRBJ1-2; v_call: TRBV12-5; cdr3_length: 13; d_call: TRBD1; cdr3_nt: TGTGCTAGTGGTTTGGTCGGGACAGGTGGCTACACCTTC; cdr3_aa: CASGLVGTGGYTF
clone_size: .; j_call: TRBJ1-1; v_call: TRBV19; cdr3_length: 16; d_call: .; cdr3_nt: TGTGCCAGTAGTATCGAGTTCCTAGGATTGAACACTGAAGCTTTCTTT; cdr3_aa: CASSIEFLGLNTEAFF
clone_size: .; j_call: TRBJ2-3; v_call: TRBV27; cdr3_length: 13; d_call: .; cdr3_nt: TGTGCCAGCAGTTTGACTTGGGTTGGTACGCAGTATTTT; cdr3_aa: CASSLTWVGTQYF
clone_size: .; j_call: TRBJ1-5; v_call: TRBV7-2; cdr3_length: 14; d_call: .; cdr3_nt: TGTGCCAGCAGACAAGGAGGGTTCAATCAGCCCCAGCATTTT; cdr3_aa: CASRQGGFNQPQHF
clone_size: once; j_call: TRBJ1-2; v_call: TRBV7-8; cdr3_length: 13; d_call: TRBD1; cdr3_nt: TGTGCCAGCAGCATCCGGGACAGGGGAAGTCTCACCTTC; cdr3_aa: CASSIRDRGSLTF
clone_size: .; j_call: TRBJ1-3; v_call: TRBV5-1; cdr3_length: 15; d_call: .; cdr3_nt: TGCGCCAGCAGCTTGGAGGCAGGATTTAGGGGCACCATATATTTT; cdr3_aa: CASSLEAGFRGTIYF
clone_size: once; j_call: TRBJ1-1; v_call: TRBV11-3; cdr3_length: 14; d_call: .; cdr3_nt: TGTGCCAGCAGCTTAGTTGGGGGGCACACTGAAGCTTTCTTT; cdr3_aa: CASSLVGGHTEAFF
clone_size: .; j_call: TRBJ2-3; v_call: TRBV6-5; cdr3_length: 12; d_call: .; cdr3_nt: TGTGCCAGCAGCTACGGGCGTGGTACGCAGTATTTT; cdr3_aa: CASSYGRGTQYF
clone_size: .; j_call: TRBJ1-2; v_call: TRBV7-9; cdr3_length: 13; d_call: TRBD1; cdr3_nt: TGTGCCAGCAGGCCGACAGGGAACTATGGCTACACCTTC; cdr3_aa: CASRPTGNYGYTF
clone_size: .; j_call: TRBJ1-1; v_call: TRBV20-1; cdr3_length: 11; d_call: .; cdr3_nt: TGCAGTGCTAGCAAGGGTTGGGAAGCTTTCTTT; cdr3_aa: CSASKGWEAFF
clone_size: .; j_call: TRBJ2-5; v_call: TRBV7-2; cdr3_length: 17; d_call: TRBD2; cdr3_nt: TGTGCCAGCAGCCAGCCCCGGGGACTAGCGGGAGAGGAGACCCAGTACTTC; cdr3_aa: CASSQPRGLAGEETQYF
clone_size: .; j_call: TRBJ2-1; v_call: TRBV7-9; cdr3_length: 13; d_call: .; cdr3_nt: TGTGCCAGCAGCCTCCAGGGGCGGAATGAGCAGTTCTTC; cdr3_aa: CASSLQGRNEQFF
clone_size: once; j_call: TRBJ1-5; v_call: TRBV4-1; cdr3_length: 19; d_call: TRBD1; cdr3_nt: TGCGCCAGCAGCCAAGGTCAGTACCCAACAGGGGTAAGGGATCAGCCCCAGCATTTT; cdr3_aa: CASSQGQYPTGVRDQPQHF
clone_size: .; j_call: TRBJ1-4; v_call: TRBV2; cdr3_length: 15; d_call: TRBD1; cdr3_nt: TGTGCCAGCAGCCTAAACAGGGGAGGAAATGAAAAACTGTTTTTT; cdr3_aa: CASSLNRGGNEKLFF